This TCR beta chain was sequenced for a study of Ad26.COV2.S vaccination and SARS-CoV-2 variants (dated by TCRdb to 2020 to 2023). Regarding the research as a whole: Sequencing of the TCRbeta repertoire served to evaluate the specificity and breadth of SARS-CoV-2-reactive T cell receptors following Ad26.COV2.S vaccination. The TCR-sequenced set comprised around 30 samples: some 20 Ad26.COV2.S vaccine recipients, 5 placebo recipients and 8 SARS-CoV-2 convalescent individuals. What the research found in general, with its limitations: Comparable non-spike TCR breadth was observed between vaccine and placebo recipients, consistent with only spike being contained in the vaccine. Substantial breadth of spike-specific CD8+ and CD4+ T cell responses was reported after vaccination. It was noted by the authors that total T cell responses may have been underestimated by the TCR breadth and depth analyses. Compared with placebo recipients, Ad26.COV2.S recipients showed higher spike-specific TCR breadth (P = 0.0014).

The time point label, as the study defines it: individuals recovered from natural SARS-CoV-2 infection. The immunoSEQ Assay was used to sequence TCRbeta CDR3 regions. After extraction, genomic DNA underwent amplification by bias-controlled multiplex PCR, followed by high-throughput sequencing. The source study handled its data this way. Collapsing and filtering of sequences were performed to quantify the absolute abundance of each unique TCRbeta CDR3 region. T cell fraction was estimated by normalizing TCRbeta template counts to usable DNA, with usable DNA measured through amplification of reference genes found in all nucleated cells. Repertoire TCRs were annotated as SARS-CoV-2-specific by exact matching of V gene, CDR3 amino acid sequence and J gene to a known reactive TCR set. MIRA supplied the reference SARS-CoV-2 TCR set, which was filtered for enrichment in COVID-19-positive ImmuneCODE repertoires so that public or cross-reactive TCRs were removed. Based on the MIRA antigens, annotated TCRs were further analysed at the level of specific ORF or position within ORF. Breadth was defined as the number of annotated unique rearrangements divided by the total number of unique productive rearrangements, and depth was defined as the summed frequency of the annotated unique rearrangements. Two-sided Wilcoxon rank-sum tests were used to compare TCR breadth between groups. In TCRdb, the immuneACCESS table is reduced to in-frame sequences with V and J assigned. These tables do not hold every clone; where another copy was compared, an unresolved V gene accounts for under half, and the others remain unexplained. The D gene and trimming were derived from the DNA, and the V and J assignments and clone size from that table. The sample data list under 150,000 clones, and roughly 88% of these were observed just once. In total, the top ten clones hold 4% to 6% of the sample.

Regarding this clone: It has no known antigen specificity. Base qualities were left out, and no much larger clone turns up one base away.

Looking up the germline V gene (reference sequence) yields CDR1 PRHDT and CDR2 FYEKMQ. The CDR3 spans 15 residues, from the cysteine through the phenylalanine. The sequence is cut down to CDR3 DNA, 45 bases in frame from base 1. Trimming takes 2 bases from V and 8 bases from J, and the germline ends sit 16 bases apart. In this chain, TRBV13 is recombined with TRBJ1-5; confidence is insufficient to name the D gene. Specimen: peripheral blood, collected after recovery from COVID-19. This receptor was obtained from a human donor who had recovered from COVID-19. The CDR3 reads as follows: CASSLTPYTSKPQHF. Here is the DNA: TGTGCCAGCAGCTTAACGCCATATACATCAAAGCCCCAGCATTTT. Full variable domain (CDR3 extended with the reference TRBV13 and TRBJ1-5 proteins): AAGVIQSPRHLIKEKRETATLKCYPIPRHDTVYWYQQGPGQDPQFLISFYEKMQSDKGSIPDRFSAQQFSDYHSELNMSSLELGDSALYFCASSLTPYTSKPQHFGDGTRLSIL.